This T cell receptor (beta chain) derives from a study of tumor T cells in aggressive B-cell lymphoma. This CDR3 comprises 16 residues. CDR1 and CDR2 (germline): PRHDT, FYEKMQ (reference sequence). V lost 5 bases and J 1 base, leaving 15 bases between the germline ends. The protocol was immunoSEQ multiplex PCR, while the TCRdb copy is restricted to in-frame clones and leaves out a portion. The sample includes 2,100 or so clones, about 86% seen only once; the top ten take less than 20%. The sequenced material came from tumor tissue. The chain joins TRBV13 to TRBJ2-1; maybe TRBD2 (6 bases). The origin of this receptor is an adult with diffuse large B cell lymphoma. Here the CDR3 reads CASSPALAESYNEQFF. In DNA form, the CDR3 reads TGTGCCAGCAGCCCCGCTTTAGCGGAGTCCTACAATGAGCAGTTCTTC.